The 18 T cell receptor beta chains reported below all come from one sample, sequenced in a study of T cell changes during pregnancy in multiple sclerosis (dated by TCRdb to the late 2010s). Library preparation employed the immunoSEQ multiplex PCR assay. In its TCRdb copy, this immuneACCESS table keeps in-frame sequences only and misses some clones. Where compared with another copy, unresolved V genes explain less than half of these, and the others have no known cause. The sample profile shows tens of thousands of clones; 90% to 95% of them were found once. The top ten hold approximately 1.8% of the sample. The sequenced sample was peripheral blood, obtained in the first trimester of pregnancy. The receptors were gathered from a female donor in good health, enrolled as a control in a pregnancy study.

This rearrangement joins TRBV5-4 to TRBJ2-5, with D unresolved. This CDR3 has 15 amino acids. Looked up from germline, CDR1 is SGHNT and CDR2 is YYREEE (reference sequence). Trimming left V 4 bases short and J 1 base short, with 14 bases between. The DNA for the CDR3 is TGTGCCAGCAGCGGTTCGACACGACCCCAAGAGACCCAGTACTTC. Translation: CASSGSTRPQETQYF.

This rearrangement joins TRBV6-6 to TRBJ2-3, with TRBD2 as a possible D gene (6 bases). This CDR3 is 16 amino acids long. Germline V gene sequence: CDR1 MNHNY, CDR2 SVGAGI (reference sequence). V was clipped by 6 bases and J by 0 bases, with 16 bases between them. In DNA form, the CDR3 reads TGTGCCAGCAGCCGCCCGGAGGGCACAAGCACAGATACGCAGTATTTT. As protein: CASSRPEGTSTDTQYF.

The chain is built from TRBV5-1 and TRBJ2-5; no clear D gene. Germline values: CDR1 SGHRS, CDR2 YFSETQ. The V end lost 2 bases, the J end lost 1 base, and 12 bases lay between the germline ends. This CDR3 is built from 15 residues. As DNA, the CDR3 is TGCGCCAGCAGCTTAGTAGGCGGCCCCCAAGAGACCCAGTACTTC. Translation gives CASSLVGGPQETQYF.

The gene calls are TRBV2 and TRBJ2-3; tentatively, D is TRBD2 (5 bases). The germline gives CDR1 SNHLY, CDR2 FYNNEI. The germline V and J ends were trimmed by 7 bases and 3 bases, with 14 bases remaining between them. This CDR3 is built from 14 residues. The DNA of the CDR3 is TGTGCCAGCACCCTACCCGGGGATACAGATACGCAGTATTTT. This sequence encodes CASTLPGDTDTQYF.

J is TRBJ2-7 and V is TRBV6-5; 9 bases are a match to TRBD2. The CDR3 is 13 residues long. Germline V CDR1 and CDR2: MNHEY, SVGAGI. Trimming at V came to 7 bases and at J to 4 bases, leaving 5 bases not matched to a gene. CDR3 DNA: TGTGCCAGCAAAAGTAGCGGGGGTTACGAGCAGTACTTC. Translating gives CASKSSGGYEQYF.

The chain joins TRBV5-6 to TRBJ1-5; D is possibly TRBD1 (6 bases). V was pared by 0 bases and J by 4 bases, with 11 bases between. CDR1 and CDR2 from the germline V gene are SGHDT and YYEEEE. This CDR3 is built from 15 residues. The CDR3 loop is CASSLATGGNQPQHF. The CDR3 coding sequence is TGTGCCAGCAGCTTGGCGACAGGCGGTAATCAGCCCCAGCATTTT.

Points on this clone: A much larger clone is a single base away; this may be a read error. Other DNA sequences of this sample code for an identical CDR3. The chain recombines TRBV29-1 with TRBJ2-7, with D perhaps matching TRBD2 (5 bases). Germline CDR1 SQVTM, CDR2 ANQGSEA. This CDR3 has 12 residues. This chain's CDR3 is CSGLTPPNEQYF. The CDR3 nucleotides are TGCAGTGGACTGACACCTCCCAACGAGCAATACTTC.

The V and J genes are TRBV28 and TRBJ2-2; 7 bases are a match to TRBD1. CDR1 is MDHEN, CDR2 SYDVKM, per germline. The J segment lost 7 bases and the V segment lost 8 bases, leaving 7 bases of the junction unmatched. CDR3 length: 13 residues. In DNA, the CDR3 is TGTGCCAGCTCGACAGGGTCTCGCGGGGAGCTGTTTTTT. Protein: CASSTGSRGELFF.

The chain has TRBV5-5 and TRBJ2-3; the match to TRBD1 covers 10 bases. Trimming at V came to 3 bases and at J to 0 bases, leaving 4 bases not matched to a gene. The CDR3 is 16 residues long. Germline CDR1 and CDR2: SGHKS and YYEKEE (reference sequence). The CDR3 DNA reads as TGTGCCAGCAGCTATGGGGACAGGGGTAGCACAGATACGCAGTATTTT. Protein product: CASSYGDRGSTDTQYF.

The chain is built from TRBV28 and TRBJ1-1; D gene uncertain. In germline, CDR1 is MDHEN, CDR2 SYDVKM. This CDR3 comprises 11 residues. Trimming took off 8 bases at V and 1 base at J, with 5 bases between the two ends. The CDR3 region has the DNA TGTGCCAGCGCCGGGAACACTGAAGCTTTCTTT. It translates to CASAGNTEAFF.

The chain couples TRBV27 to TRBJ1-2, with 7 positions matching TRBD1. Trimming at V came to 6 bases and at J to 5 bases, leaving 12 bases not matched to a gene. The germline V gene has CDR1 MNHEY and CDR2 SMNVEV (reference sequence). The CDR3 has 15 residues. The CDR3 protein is CASSSQVGQMYGYTF. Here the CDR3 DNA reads TGTGCCAGCAGCTCCCAAGTGGGACAGATGTATGGCTACACCTTC.

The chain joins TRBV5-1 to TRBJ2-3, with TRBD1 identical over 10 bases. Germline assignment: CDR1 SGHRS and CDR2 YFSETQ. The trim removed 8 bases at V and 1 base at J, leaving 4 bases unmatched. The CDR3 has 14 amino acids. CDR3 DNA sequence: TGCGCCAGTCGGGGGACAGGGGGCACAGATACGCAGTATTTT. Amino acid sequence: CASRGTGGTDTQYF.

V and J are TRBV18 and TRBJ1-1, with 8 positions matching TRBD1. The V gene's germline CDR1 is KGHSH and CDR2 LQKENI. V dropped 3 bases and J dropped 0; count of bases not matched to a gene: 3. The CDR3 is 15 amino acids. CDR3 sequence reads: CASSPLTGVNTEAFF. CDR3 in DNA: TGTGCCAGCTCACCCCTGACAGGGGTGAACACTGAAGCTTTCTTT.

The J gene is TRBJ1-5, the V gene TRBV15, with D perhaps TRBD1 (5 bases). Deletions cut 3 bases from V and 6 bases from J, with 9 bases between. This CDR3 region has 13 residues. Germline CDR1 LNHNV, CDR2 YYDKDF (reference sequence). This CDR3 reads CATSSGGFQPQHF. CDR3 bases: TGTGCCACCAGCAGCGGGGGGTTTCAGCCCCAGCATTTT.

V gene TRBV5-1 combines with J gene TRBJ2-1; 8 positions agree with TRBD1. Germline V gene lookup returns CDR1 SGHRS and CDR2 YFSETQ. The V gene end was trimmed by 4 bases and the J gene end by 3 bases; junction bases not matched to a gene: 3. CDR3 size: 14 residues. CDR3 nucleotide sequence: TGCGCCAGCAGCGACAGGGGTCTCTACAATGAGCAGTTCTTC. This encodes CASSDRGLYNEQFF.

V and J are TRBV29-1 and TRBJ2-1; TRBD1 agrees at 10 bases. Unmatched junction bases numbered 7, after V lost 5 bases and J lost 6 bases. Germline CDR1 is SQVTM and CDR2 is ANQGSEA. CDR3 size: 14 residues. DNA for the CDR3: TGCAGCGTTAAACCCGGGACAGGGGTCAATGAGCAGTTCTTC. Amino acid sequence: CSVKPGTGVNEQFF.

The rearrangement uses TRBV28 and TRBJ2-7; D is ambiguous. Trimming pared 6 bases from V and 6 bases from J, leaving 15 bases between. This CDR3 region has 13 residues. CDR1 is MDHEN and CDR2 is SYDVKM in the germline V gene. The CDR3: CASSSAGFFEQYF. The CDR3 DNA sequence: TGTGCCAGCAGCTCGGCCGGGTTCTTCGAGCAGTACTTC.

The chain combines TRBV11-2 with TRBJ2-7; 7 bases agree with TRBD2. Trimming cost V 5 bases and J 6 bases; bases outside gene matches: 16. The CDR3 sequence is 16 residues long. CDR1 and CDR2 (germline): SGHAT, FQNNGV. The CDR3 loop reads CASSPPRTSLGSEQYF. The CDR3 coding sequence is TGTGCCAGCAGCCCCCCACGGACTAGTCTGGGCTCCGAGCAGTACTTC.